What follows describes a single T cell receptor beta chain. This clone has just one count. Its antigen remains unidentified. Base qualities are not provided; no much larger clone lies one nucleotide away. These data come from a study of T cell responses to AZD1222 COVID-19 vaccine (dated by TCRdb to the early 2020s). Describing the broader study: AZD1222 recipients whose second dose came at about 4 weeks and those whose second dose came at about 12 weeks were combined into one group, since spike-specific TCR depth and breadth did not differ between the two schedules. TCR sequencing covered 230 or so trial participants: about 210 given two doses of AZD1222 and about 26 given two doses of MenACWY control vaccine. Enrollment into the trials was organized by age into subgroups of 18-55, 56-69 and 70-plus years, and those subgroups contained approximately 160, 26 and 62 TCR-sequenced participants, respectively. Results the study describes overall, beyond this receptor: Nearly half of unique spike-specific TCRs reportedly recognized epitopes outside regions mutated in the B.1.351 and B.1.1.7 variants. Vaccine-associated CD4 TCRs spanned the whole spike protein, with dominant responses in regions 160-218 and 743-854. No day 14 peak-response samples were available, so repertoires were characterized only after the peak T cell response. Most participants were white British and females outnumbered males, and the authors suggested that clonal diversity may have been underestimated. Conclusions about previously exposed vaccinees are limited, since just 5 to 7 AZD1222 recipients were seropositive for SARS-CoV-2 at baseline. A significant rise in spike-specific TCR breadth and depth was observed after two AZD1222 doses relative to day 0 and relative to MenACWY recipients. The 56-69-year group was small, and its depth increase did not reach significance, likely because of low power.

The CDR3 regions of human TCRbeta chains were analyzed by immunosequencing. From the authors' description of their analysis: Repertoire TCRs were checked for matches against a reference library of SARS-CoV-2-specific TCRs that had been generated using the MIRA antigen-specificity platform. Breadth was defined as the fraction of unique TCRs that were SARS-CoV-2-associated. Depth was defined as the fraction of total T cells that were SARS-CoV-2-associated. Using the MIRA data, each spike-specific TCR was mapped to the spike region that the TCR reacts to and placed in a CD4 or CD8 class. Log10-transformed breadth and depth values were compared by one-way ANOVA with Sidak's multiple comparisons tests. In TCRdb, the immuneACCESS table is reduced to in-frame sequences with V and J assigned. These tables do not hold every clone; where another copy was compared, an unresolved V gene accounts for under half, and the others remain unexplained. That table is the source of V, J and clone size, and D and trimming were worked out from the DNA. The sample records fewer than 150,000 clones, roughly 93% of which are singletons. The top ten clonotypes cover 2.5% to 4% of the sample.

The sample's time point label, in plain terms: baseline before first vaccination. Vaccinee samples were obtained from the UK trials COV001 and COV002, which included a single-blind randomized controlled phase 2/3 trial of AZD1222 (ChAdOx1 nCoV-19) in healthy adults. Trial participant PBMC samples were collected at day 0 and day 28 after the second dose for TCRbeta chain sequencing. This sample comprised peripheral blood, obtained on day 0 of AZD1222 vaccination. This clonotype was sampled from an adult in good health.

DNA sequence: TGTGCCAGCTCACCGTCTCGGACTGTTGGATTACGACCGAACACCGGGGAGCTGTTTTTT. This translates into CASSPSRTVGLRPNTGELFF. The receptor chain draws on TRBV18 and TRBJ2-2; the best D guess is TRBD2, with 5 bases matching. From the germline V gene, CDR1 is KGHSH and CDR2 is LQKENI. The junction carries 23 bases between V and J, which are trimmed by 3 bases and 0 bases respectively. From cysteine to phenylalanine, the CDR3 is 20 amino acids long. Only the CDR3 DNA is retained, 60 bases long and in frame from the first base.